This entry describes one T cell receptor beta chain. The antigen is not known. The table came from immunoSEQ multiplex PCR; TCRdb's copy has only in-frame clones and leaves some out. The table lists some 110,000 clones, more than 85% of them singletons. The donors were part of the validation cohort, which consisted of some 120 subjects and was separate from the first cohort of 666 subjects. This entry is derived from a study of cytomegalovirus exposure and HLA in healthy donors. General study results and limits: Three chains tied to CMV proved CMV antigen-specific in vitro. According to a subsequent analysis, TCR clusters from the first cohort were inclined to appear together in the roughly 110 validation repertoires.

Germline loops: CDR1 SGHRS, CDR2 YFSETQ. The ends were cut back, 0 bases at V and 7 bases at J, with 10 bases in the middle. The CDR3 consists of 14 residues. The sample consisted of PBMCs. The chain joins TRBV5-1 to TRBJ2-2; the D gene is possibly TRBD2 (5 bases). This TCR was sampled from a man in his late teens or twenties in good health and CMV-seropositive. The CDR3 coding sequence is TGCGCCAGCAGCTTGGGGGCAGGACTCGGGGAGCTGTTTTTT. Residues: CASSLGAGLGELFF.